One and the same sample provided the 12 T cell receptor beta chains below, sequenced in a study of control samples from healthy donors and cancer patients (dated by TCRdb to about 2020). Library preparation employed the immunoSEQ multiplex PCR assay. Drawn from immuneACCESS, this table holds only the in-frame rearrangements with V and J called that TCRdb kept. Clones are partly lost; checked studies trace under half to an unresolved V gene and leave the rest unexplained. For this sample there are some 120,000 clones; over 90% appear just once. Of the sample, 2.6% falls within the top ten clones. The specimen was blood. Receptors were obtained from a man younger than 40 in good health.

This chain links TRBV30 with TRBJ2-5, with 10 bases fitting TRBD2. With V trimmed by 3 bases and J by 4 bases, 5 bases remained unmatched. CDR3 length: 14 residues. CDR1 is GTSNPN, CDR2 SVGIG, per germline (reference sequence). CDR3 in amino acids: CAWRSGGAIETQYF. CDR3 sequence (DNA): TGTGCCTGGAGGAGCGGGGGGGCCATAGAGACCCAGTACTTC.

This chain links TRBV2 with TRBJ2-3, with no clear D. V was clipped by 4 bases and J by 0 bases, with 11 bases between them. Germline values: CDR1 SNHLY, CDR2 FYNNEI. This CDR3 region has 15 residues. CDR3 nucleotide sequence: TGTGCCAGCAGTGGCACAGACATTAGCACAGATACGCAGTATTTT. Residues: CASSGTDISTDTQYF. The whole variable domain, filled in from reference TRBV2 and TRBJ2-3, reads EPEVTQTPSHQVTQMGQEVILRCVPISNHLYFYWYRQILGQKVEFLVSFYNNEISEKSEIFDDQFSVERPDGSNFTLKIRSTKLEDSAMYFCASSGTDISTDTQYFGPGTRLTVL.

The chain is built from TRBV23-1 and TRBJ1-1; the D gene is possibly TRBD1 (6 bases). TRBV23-1 is given ORF status, its function remaining uncertain. The V end was cut by 0 bases, the J end by 4 bases, with 15 bases between. This CDR3 region has 16 residues. CDR3 nucleotides: TGCGCCAGCAGTCAATCCCTCGGACAGCTAGGCACTGAAGCTTTCTTT. Residues: CASSQSLGQLGTEAFF.

The J gene is TRBJ2-2, the V gene TRBV5-4; tentatively, D is TRBD1 or TRBD2 (5 bases each). In germline, CDR1 is SGHNT, CDR2 YYREEE (reference sequence). The V and J ends lost 3 bases and 4 bases respectively, with 16 bases between them. The CDR3 sequence is 16 residues long. The CDR3, as DNA: TGTGCCAGCAGCTCCGGGGCCAATCGGGTCACCGGGGAGCTGTTTTTT. Translating gives CASSSGANRVTGELFF.

This rearrangement joins TRBV27 to TRBJ2-7; 8 bases match TRBD1. Germline V lookup: CDR1 MNHEY, CDR2 SMNVEV (reference sequence). The trim removed 3 bases at V and 6 bases at J, leaving 13 bases unmatched. The CDR3 totals 16 residues. The CDR3, as DNA: TGTGCCAGCAGTTTGGGTAGGAGGACAGGGCTGCGCGAGCAGTACTTC. It codes for CASSLGRRTGLREQYF.

This clone has a single count. The chain recombines TRBV6-5 with TRBJ2-1, with D possibly being TRBD2 (5 bases). Trimming removed 0 bases from V and 6 bases from J, with 15 bases in between. The CDR3 has 16 amino acids. CDR1 MNHEY and CDR2 SVGAGI come from the germline V gene. DNA for the CDR3: TGTGCCAGCAGTTACTCTGGAGGAAGGATCGGCAATGAGCAGTTCTTC. The encoded protein is CASSYSGGRIGNEQFF.

The chain couples TRBV15 to TRBJ2-7; D is undetermined. The V gene lost 1 base and the J gene lost 12 bases, with 19 bases spanning the gap. The CDR3 covers 14 residues. The germline CDR1 and CDR2 sequences are LNHNV and YYDKDF (reference sequence). CDR3 bases: TGTGCCACCAGCAGAGCTTCCCCGGTTTCGGAACCGTACGTC. This codes for CATSRASPVSEPYV.

The chain couples TRBV6-1 to TRBJ2-3, with 8 bases matching TRBD1. Germline lookup yields CDR1 MNHNS and CDR2 SASEGT. The V segment lost 2 bases and the J segment 2 bases; nucleotides outside the gene matches: 9. The CDR3 sequence is 17 residues long. CDR3 DNA sequence: TGTGCCAGCAGTGAATATCCCACAGGGGGTCCCACAGATACGCAGTATTTT. Its translation is CASSEYPTGGPTDTQYF.

The gene calls are TRBV6-6 and TRBJ1-1; no clear D. In germline, CDR1 is MNHNY, CDR2 SVGAGI (reference sequence). Trimming removed 2 bases at V and 4 bases at J, with 8 bases between. The CDR3 sequence is 13 residues long. CDR3: CASSYKGGTEAFF. CDR3 sequence (DNA): TGTGCCAGCAGTTACAAAGGAGGCACTGAAGCTTTCTTT.

The rearrangement uses TRBV13 and TRBJ2-3; 7 bases map to TRBD2. CDR3 length: 18 amino acids. Losses at the gene ends were 4 bases for V and 0 bases for J; bases not matched to a gene: 13. Germline CDR1 reads PRHDT; CDR2 reads FYEKMQ (reference sequence). This CDR3 is CASSWGEGARASTDTQYF. Here the CDR3 DNA reads TGTGCCAGCAGCTGGGGGGAGGGAGCCAGGGCGAGCACAGATACGCAGTATTTT.

This clone has just one count. This chain uses TRBV11-2 with TRBJ2-7; D is unresolved. The V end was cut by 0 bases, the J end by 7 bases, with 13 bases between. Germline V gene data show CDR1 as SGHAT and CDR2 as FQNNGV. This CDR3 contains 14 residues. The CDR3 nucleotides are TGTGCCAGCAGCTTAGATCTGGCGGCGAGGGAGCAGTACTTC. Its translation: CASSLDLAAREQYF.

V and J are TRBV6-4 and TRBJ1-2; TRBD1 agrees at 8 bases. The trim removed 6 bases at V and 6 bases at J, leaving 6 bases unmatched. Germline V gene data show CDR1 as MRHNA and CDR2 as SNTAGT. This CDR3 is 13 amino acids long. The CDR3 DNA is TGTGCCAGCAGAGCAGGGGGCGCGCATGGCTACACCTTC. It translates to CASRAGGAHGYTF.